This is a list of T cell receptor beta chains from one sample in a study of blood T cell repertoires in COVID-19. Generated by immunoSEQ multiplex PCR, the TCRdb table keeps only in-frame clones and is missing some. Found here are 250,000 to 300,000 clones, roughly 90% of them singletons; the top ten hold approximately 0.8%. The sequencing sample was made of peripheral blood. The receptors come from a woman in her 30s with acute or convalescent COVID-19. Both conserved end residues are part of each CDR3. D genes are given only for firm matches. Clone size appears in some rows only: once, few, many, or a class for an expanded clone.

cdr3_length	v_call	j_call	d_call	clone_size	cdr3_nt	cdr3_aa
15	TRBV27	TRBJ2-1	NA	NA	TGTGCCAGCAGTTCCATACAATCGAGGTCCAATGAGCAGTTCTTC	CASSSIQSRSNEQFF
12	TRBV30	TRBJ1-6	NA	NA	TGTGCCTGGAGCACAGGGATTTCACCCCTCCACTTT	CAWSTGISPLHF
14	TRBV10-3	TRBJ1-2	NA	NA	TGTGCCATCAGTGAGTCGACAGTTATCTATGGCTACACCTTC	CAISESTVIYGYTF
16	TRBV6-2/TRBV6-3	TRBJ2-1	TRBD2	NA	TGTGCCAGCAGTTACTCGATAGCGGGAGGGCCTGGTGAGCAGTTCTTC	CASSYSIAGGPGEQFF
13	TRBV19	TRBJ1-2	TRBD1	NA	TGTGCCAGTAGTATCCAGGGGGGATATGGCTACACCTTC	CASSIQGGYGYTF
19	TRBV29-1	TRBJ2-7	NA	NA	TGCAGCGTGCGAATGACAGGGGCCCCGGGACTACACAATTCCTACGAGCAGTACTTC	CSVRMTGAPGLHNSYEQYF
19	TRBV24-1	TRBJ2-1	NA	NA	TGTGCCACCAGTGGTAGCGCTAACGTTGGACCCCTAGGCTACAATGAGCAGTTCTTC	CATSGSANVGPLGYNEQFF
13	TRBV5-5	TRBJ2-7	NA	NA	TGTGCCAGCACTGACGACGGCGGAGTTAGGCAGTACTTC	CASTDDGGVRQYF
15	TRBV7-8	TRBJ2-7	TRBD2	NA	TGTGCCAGCAGCTTAGCCCTAGCGGGCCACTACGAGCAGTACTTC	CASSLALAGHYEQYF
11	TRBV3-1/TRBV3-2	TRBJ2-7	NA	NA	TGTGCCAGCAGCCGAAACAAGGAGCAGTACTTC	CASSRNKEQYF
13	TRBV11-2	TRBJ1-5	NA	NA	TGTGCCAGCAGCGACCAACCACAGGGGCCCCAGCATTTT	CASSDQPQGPQHF
14	TRBV6-2/TRBV6-3	TRBJ2-3	TRBD1	NA	TGTGCCAGCAGTTACGGCAGGGGGCGTGATACGCAGTATTTT	CASSYGRGRDTQYF
15	TRBV3-1/TRBV3-2	TRBJ1-2	NA	once	TGTGCCAGCAGCCAAGAAGAAGGAGCTGGGAGTGGCTACACCTTC	CASSQEEGAGSGYTF
16	TRBV29-1	TRBJ2-1	TRBD2	NA	TGCAGCGCACGGACTAGCGGGAGGCCAACCTACAATGAGCAGTTCTTC	CSARTSGRPTYNEQFF
14	TRBV18	TRBJ2-2	TRBD2	once	TGTGCCAGCTCACCATCTAGCGGGGTCGGGGAGCTGTTTTTT	CASSPSSGVGELFF
15	TRBV7-9	TRBJ1-2	NA	NA	TGTGCCAGCAGCTTTACGAGAGGGCTGCCCTATGGCTACACCTTC	CASSFTRGLPYGYTF
14	TRBV11-2	TRBJ2-3	NA	NA	TGTGCCAGCAGCTCCGGGACTAGCACAGATACGCAGTATTTT	CASSSGTSTDTQYF
15	TRBV7-2	TRBJ1-3	TRBD1	NA	TGTGCCAGCAGTCTTGACAGGGTGGGGGGAAACACCATATATTTT	CASSLDRVGGNTIYF
14	TRBV6-1	TRBJ2-7	NA	once	TGTGCCAGCAGTGAAGGTGGTGGCCCCTACGAGCAGTACTTC	CASSEGGGPYEQYF
17	TRBV19	TRBJ1-5	TRBD1	once	TGTGCCAGTAGTAGGGACAGTACCCTTTTTAGCAATCAGCCCCAGCATTTT	CASSRDSTLFSNQPQHF
15	TRBV6-4	TRBJ2-7	TRBD2	NA	TGTGCCAGCAGTGACTCAAGCGGGAGCTCCTACGAGCAGTACTTC	CASSDSSGSSYEQYF
15	TRBV4-3	TRBJ1-2	NA	NA	TGCGCCAGCAGCCAAGATGGCAGGGGTTGGGATGGCTACACCTTC	CASSQDGRGWDGYTF
13	TRBV30	TRBJ2-3	NA	NA	TGTGCCGGAACGGAGGGGCACACAGATACGCAGTATTTT	CAGTEGHTDTQYF
14	TRBV27	TRBJ2-2	TRBD1	NA	TGTGCCAGCAGTGGACAGGGTTTTGTGGGGGAGCTGTTTTTT	CASSGQGFVGELFF
14	TRBV3-1/TRBV3-2	TRBJ2-7	NA	NA	TGTGCCAGCAGCCAGTCCCAGCGGAGCTACGAGCAGTACTTC	CASSQSQRSYEQYF
14	TRBV10-2	TRBJ2-5	NA	NA	TGCGCCAGCAGTGGACAGCCGTGGACAGAGACCCAGTACTTC	CASSGQPWTETQYF
15	TRBV5-8	TRBJ1-2	NA	NA	TGTGCCAGCAGCTTGGAAGCAGGGGTTATCTATGGCTACACCTTC	CASSLEAGVIYGYTF
15	TRBV11-3	TRBJ2-5	TRBD2	NA	TGTGCCAGCAGCCGGGAGGGCGGGATCATCAAGACCCAGTACTTC	CASSREGGIIKTQYF
17	TRBV4-3	TRBJ2-5	TRBD1	NA	TGCGCCAGCAGCCAAGGTACCCTTACGGGACAGCAAGAGACCCAGTACTTC	CASSQGTLTGQQETQYF
14	TRBV3-1/TRBV3-2	TRBJ2-2	NA	NA	TGTGCCAGCAGTACATCTTCGAACACCGGGGAGCTGTTTTTT	CASSTSSNTGELFF
14	TRBV19	TRBJ1-5	NA	NA	TGTGCCAGTCGGTGGGGGCGTAGCAATCAGCCCCAGCATTTT	CASRWGRSNQPQHF